This TCR beta chain was captured by sequencing in a study of CD8 T cells in Susac syndrome. Broader study findings: Only a relatively small number of individuals were included in the TCR sequencing and HLA analysis.

About this clonotype: Its antigen is not known.

This CDR3 region has 11 residues. V dropped 4 bases and J dropped 6; count of bases not matched to a gene: 1. The germline V gene encodes CDR1 SGHDT and CDR2 YYEEEE. After extraction with the RNeasy kit, about 0.5 to 1 ug of the RNA was reverse transcribed using random hexamers. Amplification of the TCR beta CDR3 was carried out by immunoSEQ multiplex PCR, which spanned a total of 54 Vbeta and 13 Jbeta segments. TCRdb re-called the immunoSEQ multiplex PCR reads with MiXCR, one entry per CDR3 protein. The sample lists hundreds of thousands of distinct CDR3 sequences, 75% to 90% seen once, with under 0.15% in the top ten. Sequencing of TCR beta was undertaken in CD8+ and CD4+ T cells derived from blood. CD8+ and CD4+ T cells were negatively isolated; TEMRA cells were FACS-enriched.

The sequenced sample consisted of CD8+ T cells from PBMCs. V is TRBV5-6 and J is TRBJ2-7, with 7 bases fitting TRBD1. The receptor comes from a human donor with multiple sclerosis. CDR3 sequence reads: CASSDRAEQYF. CDR3 in DNA: TGTGCCAGCAGCGACAGGGCCGAGCAGTACTTC. Variable domain in full (rest from reference TRBV5-6 and TRBJ2-7): DAGVTQSPTHLIKTRGQQVTLRCSPKSGHDTVSWYQQALGQGPQFIFQYYEEEERQRGNFPDRFSGHQFPNYSSELNVNALLLGDSALYLCASSDRAEQYFGPGTRLTVT.